The rows below give T cell receptor beta chains drawn from one sample of a study of beta chain features in type 1 diabetes. Only in-frame clones appear in the TCRdb table, and some are missing; sequencing was by immunoSEQ multiplex PCR. The sample has 300,000 to 400,000 clones, roughly 12% seen once. The sequencing input was naive CD4+ T cells from blood. These receptors were taken from a man between 18 and 29 years old in good health. Each CDR3 is given with its conserved first and last residue. Fields, in order: V gene, D gene, J gene, clone size, CDR3 DNA, CDR3 protein. The D gene is left open where the match is weak. Part of the rows lack a size; the others show once, few, many or a class for expanded clones.

v_gene: TRBV4-2
d_gene: TRBD1
j_gene: TRBJ1-2
abundance: few
CDR3nt: TGTGCCAGCAGCCCCGGGACAGGGTCGGATGGCTACACCTTC
CDR3aa: CASSPGTGSDGYTF

v_gene: TRBV28
d_gene: -
j_gene: TRBJ2-7
abundance: -
CDR3nt: TGTGCCAGCAGTTTAAGCGGGGTCGGGACATCCTACGAGCAGTACTTC
CDR3aa: CASSLSGVGTSYEQYF

v_gene: TRBV4-2
d_gene: TRBD1
j_gene: TRBJ2-7
abundance: few
CDR3nt: TGTGCCAGCAGCCAAGGCCGGGACAGGGGGTACGAGCAGTACTTC
CDR3aa: CASSQGRDRGYEQYF

v_gene: TRBV30
d_gene: -
j_gene: TRBJ1-3
abundance: few
CDR3nt: TGTGCCTGGAGTGTACGGCGGGAGAGAAACACCATATATTTT
CDR3aa: CAWSVRRERNTIYF

v_gene: TRBV19
d_gene: -
j_gene: TRBJ1-1
abundance: -
CDR3nt: TGTGCCAGTAGTATCGGATACCTTACAGGGATTGGGGCTGAAGCTTTCTTT
CDR3aa: CASSIGYLTGIGAEAFF

v_gene: TRBV9
d_gene: TRBD2
j_gene: TRBJ2-1
abundance: -
CDR3nt: TGTGCCAGCAGCGTAGAGTCTAGCGGCTACAATGAGCAGTTCTTC
CDR3aa: CASSVESSGYNEQFF

v_gene: TRBV28
d_gene: -
j_gene: TRBJ2-7
abundance: few
CDR3nt: TGTGCCAGCACTGTGGACAGAACTTTCTACGAGCAGTACTTC
CDR3aa: CASTVDRTFYEQYF

v_gene: TRBV5-6
d_gene: -
j_gene: TRBJ1-2
abundance: few
CDR3nt: TGTGCCAGCAGCTTGGGACGGCCTGTTAGCGGCTACACCTTC
CDR3aa: CASSLGRPVSGYTF

v_gene: TRBV5-1
d_gene: -
j_gene: TRBJ1-2
abundance: -
CDR3nt: TGCGCCAGCTCCCTAAACTATGGCTACACCTTC
CDR3aa: CASSLNYGYTF

v_gene: TRBV14
d_gene: -
j_gene: TRBJ1-1
abundance: few
CDR3nt: TGTGCCAGCAGCCTGGGTACAGTTGAAGCTTTCTTT
CDR3aa: CASSLGTVEAFF

v_gene: TRBV7-2
d_gene: TRBD2
j_gene: TRBJ2-3
abundance: few
CDR3nt: TGTGCCAGCAGCTCTCCCCCGGGGGGGGCTAGCACAGATACGCAGTATTTT
CDR3aa: CASSSPPGGASTDTQYF

v_gene: TRBV7-3
d_gene: -
j_gene: TRBJ1-1
abundance: -
CDR3nt: TGTGCCAGCAGCTTGTCGGGACACCTTGAAGCTTTCTTT
CDR3aa: CASSLSGHLEAFF

v_gene: TRBV10-3
d_gene: -
j_gene: TRBJ2-3
abundance: -
CDR3nt: TGTGCCATCGAGGACAGTAAGTCCACAGATACGCAGTATTTT
CDR3aa: CAIEDSKSTDTQYF

v_gene: TRBV19
d_gene: -
j_gene: TRBJ1-5
abundance: few
CDR3nt: TGTGCCAGTAGTATAGCTACAGGGAATCAGCCCCAGCATTTT
CDR3aa: CASSIATGNQPQHF

v_gene: TRBV6-6
d_gene: TRBD1
j_gene: TRBJ1-2
abundance: -
CDR3nt: TGTGCCAGCAGTTCCGGGACAGGGGCTTACTATGGCTACACCTTC
CDR3aa: CASSSGTGAYYGYTF

v_gene: TRBV7-2
d_gene: -
j_gene: TRBJ1-4
abundance: -
CDR3nt: TGTGCCAGCAGCTTAGCTTTTCTGAAGGGGGAAAAACTGTTTTTT
CDR3aa: CASSLAFLKGEKLFF

v_gene: TRBV12-2
d_gene: -
j_gene: TRBJ2-5
abundance: -
CDR3nt: TGTGCAAGTCGCTTGTTTCGGGAACAAGAGACCCAGTACTTC
CDR3aa: CASRLFREQETQYF

v_gene: TRBV5-4
d_gene: -
j_gene: TRBJ1-1
abundance: few
CDR3nt: TGTGCCAGCAGCTTGTTGGCGGCTAACACTGAAGCTTTCTTT
CDR3aa: CASSLLAANTEAFF

v_gene: TRBV6-6
d_gene: -
j_gene: TRBJ2-7
abundance: -
CDR3nt: TGTGCCAGCAGTTACAACAGGGTGAGCTCCTACGAGCAGTACTTC
CDR3aa: CASSYNRVSSYEQYF

v_gene: TRBV6-5
d_gene: TRBD1
j_gene: TRBJ2-1
abundance: -
CDR3nt: TGTGCCAGCAGTCATACAGGGGTGGACTACAATGAGCAGTTCTTC
CDR3aa: CASSHTGVDYNEQFF

v_gene: TRBV5-4
d_gene: TRBD2
j_gene: TRBJ2-1
abundance: -
CDR3nt: TGTGCCAGCAGCAACGGGACTAGGTACAGGAATGAGCAGTTCTTC
CDR3aa: CASSNGTRYRNEQFF

v_gene: TRBV15
d_gene: TRBD2
j_gene: TRBJ2-1
abundance: -
CDR3nt: TGTGCCACCAGCCCCCGACACGTTGCGGGGGGGTACAATGAGCAGTTCTTC
CDR3aa: CATSPRHVAGGYNEQFF

v_gene: TRBV6-6
d_gene: -
j_gene: TRBJ2-7
abundance: -
CDR3nt: TGTGCCAGCAAACAGGTACCTGGGACCTACGAGCAGTACTTC
CDR3aa: CASKQVPGTYEQYF

v_gene: TRBV29-1
d_gene: -
j_gene: TRBJ2-1
abundance: -
CDR3nt: TGCAGCGTCTATATTCGAGAGCAGTTCTTC
CDR3aa: CSVYIREQFF

v_gene: TRBV6-6
d_gene: -
j_gene: TRBJ1-2
abundance: few
CDR3nt: TGTGCCAGCAGTTACACGACAGTGCCAAAGTATGGCTACACCTTC
CDR3aa: CASSYTTVPKYGYTF

v_gene: TRBV5-1
d_gene: TRBD2
j_gene: TRBJ2-3
abundance: few
CDR3nt: TGCGCCAGCAGCTTGGCCGTACTAGCGGGAGGGGATACGCAGTATTTT
CDR3aa: CASSLAVLAGGDTQYF

v_gene: TRBV5-6
d_gene: TRBD2
j_gene: TRBJ2-1
abundance: -
CDR3nt: TGTGCCAGCAGCCAAATAGCGGGAGCCTACAATGAGCAGTTCTTC
CDR3aa: CASSQIAGAYNEQFF